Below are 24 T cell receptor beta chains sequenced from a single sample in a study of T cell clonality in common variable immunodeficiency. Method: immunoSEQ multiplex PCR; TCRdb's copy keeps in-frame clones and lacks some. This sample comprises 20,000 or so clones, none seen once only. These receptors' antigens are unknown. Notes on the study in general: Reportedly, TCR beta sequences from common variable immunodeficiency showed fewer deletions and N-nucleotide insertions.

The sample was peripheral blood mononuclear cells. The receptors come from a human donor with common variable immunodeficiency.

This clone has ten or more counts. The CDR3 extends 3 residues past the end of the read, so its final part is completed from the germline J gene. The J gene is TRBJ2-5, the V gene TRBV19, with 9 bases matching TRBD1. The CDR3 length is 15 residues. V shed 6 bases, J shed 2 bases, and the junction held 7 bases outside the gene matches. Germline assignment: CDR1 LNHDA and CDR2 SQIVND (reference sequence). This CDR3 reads CASRLDRGRQETQYF. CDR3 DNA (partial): TGTGCCAGTAGGCTGGACAGGGGACGGCAAGAGACC.

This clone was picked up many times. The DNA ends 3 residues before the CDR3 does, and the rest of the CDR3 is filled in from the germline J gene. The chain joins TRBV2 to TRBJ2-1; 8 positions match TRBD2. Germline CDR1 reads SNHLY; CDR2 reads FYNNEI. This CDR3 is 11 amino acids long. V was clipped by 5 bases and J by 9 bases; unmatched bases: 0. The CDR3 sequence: CASSSGSEQFF. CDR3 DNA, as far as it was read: TGTGCCAGCAGTAGCGGGAGTGAG. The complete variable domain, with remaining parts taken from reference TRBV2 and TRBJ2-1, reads EPEVTQTPSHQVTQMGQEVILRCVPISNHLYFYWYRQILGQKVEFLVSFYNNEISEKSEIFDDQFSVERPDGSNFTLKIRSTKLEDSAMYFCASSSGSEQFFGPGTRLTVL.

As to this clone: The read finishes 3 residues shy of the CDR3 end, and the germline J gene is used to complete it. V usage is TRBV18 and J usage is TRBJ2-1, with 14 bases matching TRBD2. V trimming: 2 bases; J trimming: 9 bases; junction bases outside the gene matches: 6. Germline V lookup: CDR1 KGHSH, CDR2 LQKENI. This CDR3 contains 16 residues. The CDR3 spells CASSPDPGTSGSEQFF. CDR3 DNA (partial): TGTGCCAGCTCACCAGACCCCGGGACTAGCGGGAGTGAG.

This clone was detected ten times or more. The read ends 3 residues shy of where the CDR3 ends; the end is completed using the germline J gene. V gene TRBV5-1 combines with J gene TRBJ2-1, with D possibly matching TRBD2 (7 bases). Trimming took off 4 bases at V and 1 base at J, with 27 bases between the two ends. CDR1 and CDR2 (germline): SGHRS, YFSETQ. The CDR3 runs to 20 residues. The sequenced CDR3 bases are TGCGCCAGCAGCCAGGGGATGGGTTTCGCGGGAGAAGGTTCCTACAATGAG. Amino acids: CASSQGMGFAGEGSYNE. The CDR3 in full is CASSQGMGFAGEGSYNEQFF. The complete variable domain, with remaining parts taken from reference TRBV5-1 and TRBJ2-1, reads KAGVTQTPRYLIKTRGQQVTLSCSPISGHRSVSWYQQTPGQGLQFLFEYFSETQRNKGNFPGRFSGRQFSNSRSEMNVSTLELGDSALYLCASSQGMGFAGEGSYNEQFFGPGTRLTVL.

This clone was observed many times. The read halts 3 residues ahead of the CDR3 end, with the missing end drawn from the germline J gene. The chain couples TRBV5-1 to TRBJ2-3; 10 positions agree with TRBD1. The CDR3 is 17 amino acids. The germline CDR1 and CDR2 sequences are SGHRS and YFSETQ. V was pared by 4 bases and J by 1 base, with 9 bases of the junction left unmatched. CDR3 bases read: TGCGCCAGCAGCCCCCTAGGACAGGGGGGAGGCACAGATACG. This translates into CASSPLGQGGGTDT. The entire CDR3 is CASSPLGQGGGTDTQYF. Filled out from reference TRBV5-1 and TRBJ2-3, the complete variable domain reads KAGVTQTPRYLIKTRGQQVTLSCSPISGHRSVSWYQQTPGQGLQFLFEYFSETQRNKGNFPGRFSGRQFSNSRSEMNVSTLELGDSALYLCASSPLGQGGGTDTQYFGPGTRLTVL.

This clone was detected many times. CDR3 residues: CASSTRTSEGTDTQYF. The part of the CDR3 DNA that was read is TGTGCCAGTAGTACCCGGACTAGCGAGGGCACAGATACG. This chain links TRBV19 with TRBJ2-3, with TRBD2 identical over 9 bases. The read stops 3 residues short of the end of the CDR3; the missing end is completed from the germline J gene. V lost 4 bases to trimming and J lost 1 base; unmatched junction nucleotides: 6. This CDR3 is 16 amino acids long. Germline CDR1 and CDR2: LNHDA and SQIVND (reference sequence). Using reference TRBV19 and TRBJ2-3 for the parts outside the CDR3, the full variable domain is DGGITQSPKYLFRKEGQNVTLSCEQNLNHDAMYWYRQDPGQGLRLIYYSQIVNDFQKGDIAEGYSVSREKKESFPLTVTSAQKNPTAFYLCASSTRTSEGTDTQYFGPGTRLTVL.

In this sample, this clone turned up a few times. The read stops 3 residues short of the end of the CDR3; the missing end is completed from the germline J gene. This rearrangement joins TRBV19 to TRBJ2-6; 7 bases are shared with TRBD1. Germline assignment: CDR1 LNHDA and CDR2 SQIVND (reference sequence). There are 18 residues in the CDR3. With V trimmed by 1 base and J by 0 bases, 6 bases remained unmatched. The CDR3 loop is CASSIVSGQFSGANVLTF. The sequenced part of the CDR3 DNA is TGTGCCAGTAGTATAGTATCGGGACAGTTCTCTGGGGCCAACGTC.

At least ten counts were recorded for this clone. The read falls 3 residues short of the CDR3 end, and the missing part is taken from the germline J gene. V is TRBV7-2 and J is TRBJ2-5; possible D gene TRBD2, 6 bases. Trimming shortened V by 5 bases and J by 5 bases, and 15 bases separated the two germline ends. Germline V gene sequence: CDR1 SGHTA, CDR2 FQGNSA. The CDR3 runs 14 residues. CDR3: CASSTRTSGETQYF. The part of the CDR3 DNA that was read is TGTGCCAGCAGCACTCGGACCAGCGGGGAGACC.

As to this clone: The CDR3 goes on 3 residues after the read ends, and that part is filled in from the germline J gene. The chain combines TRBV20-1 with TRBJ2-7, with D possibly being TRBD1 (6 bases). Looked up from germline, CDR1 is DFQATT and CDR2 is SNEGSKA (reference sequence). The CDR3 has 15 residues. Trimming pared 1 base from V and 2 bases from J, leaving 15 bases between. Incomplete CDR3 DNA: TGCAGTGCTAGAGGGCCACAGGGCCCCCCCTACGAG. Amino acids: CSARGPQGPPYE. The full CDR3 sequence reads CSARGPQGPPYEQYF.

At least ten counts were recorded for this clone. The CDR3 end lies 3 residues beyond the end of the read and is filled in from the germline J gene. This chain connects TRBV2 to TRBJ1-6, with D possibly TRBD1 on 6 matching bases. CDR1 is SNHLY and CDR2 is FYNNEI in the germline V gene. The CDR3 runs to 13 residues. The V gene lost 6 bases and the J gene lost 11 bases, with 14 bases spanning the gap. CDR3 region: CASRAEGETPLHF. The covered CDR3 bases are TGTGCCAGCAGAGCGGAGGGGGAGACACCC.

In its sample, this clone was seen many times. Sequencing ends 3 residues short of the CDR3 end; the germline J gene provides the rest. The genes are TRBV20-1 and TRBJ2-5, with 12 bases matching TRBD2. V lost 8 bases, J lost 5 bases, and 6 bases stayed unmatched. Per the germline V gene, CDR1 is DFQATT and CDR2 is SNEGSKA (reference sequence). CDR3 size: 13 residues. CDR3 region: CSPRLAGAETQYF. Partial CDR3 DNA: TGCAGTCCGCGACTAGCGGGAGCGGAGACC.

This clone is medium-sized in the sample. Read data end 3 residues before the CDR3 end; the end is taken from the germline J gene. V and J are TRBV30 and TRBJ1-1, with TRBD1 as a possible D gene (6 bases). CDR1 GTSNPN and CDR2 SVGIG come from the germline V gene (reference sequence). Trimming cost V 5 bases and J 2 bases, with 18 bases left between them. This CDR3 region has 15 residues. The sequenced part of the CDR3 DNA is TGTGCCTGGGCAGTCGGGGGGGCCGCCAACACTGAA. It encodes CAWAVGGAANTE. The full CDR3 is CAWAVGGAANTEAFF.

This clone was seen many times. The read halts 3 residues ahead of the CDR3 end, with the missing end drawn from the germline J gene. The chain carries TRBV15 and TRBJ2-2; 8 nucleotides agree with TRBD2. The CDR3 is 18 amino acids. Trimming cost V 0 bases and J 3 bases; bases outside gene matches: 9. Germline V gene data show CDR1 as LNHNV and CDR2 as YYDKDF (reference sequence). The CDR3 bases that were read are TGTGCCACCAGCAGAGATCTGGCTAGCGGGTCCTACACCGGGGAG. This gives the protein CATSRDLASGSYTGE. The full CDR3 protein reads CATSRDLASGSYTGELFF.

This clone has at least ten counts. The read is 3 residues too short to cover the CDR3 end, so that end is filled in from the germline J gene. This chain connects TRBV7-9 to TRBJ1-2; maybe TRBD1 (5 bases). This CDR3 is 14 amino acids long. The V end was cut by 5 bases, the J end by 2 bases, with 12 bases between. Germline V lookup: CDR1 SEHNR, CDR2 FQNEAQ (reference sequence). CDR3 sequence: CASSPQGANYGYTF. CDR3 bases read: TGTGCCAGCAGCCCCCAGGGAGCGAACTATGGC.

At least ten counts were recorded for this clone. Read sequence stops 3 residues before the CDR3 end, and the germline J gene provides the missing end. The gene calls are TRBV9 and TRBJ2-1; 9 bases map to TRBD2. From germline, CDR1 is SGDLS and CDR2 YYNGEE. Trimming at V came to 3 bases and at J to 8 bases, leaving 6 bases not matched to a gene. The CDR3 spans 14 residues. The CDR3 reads CASSAGLANDEQFF. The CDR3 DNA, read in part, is TGTGCCAGCAGCGCGGGACTAGCTAACGATGAG.

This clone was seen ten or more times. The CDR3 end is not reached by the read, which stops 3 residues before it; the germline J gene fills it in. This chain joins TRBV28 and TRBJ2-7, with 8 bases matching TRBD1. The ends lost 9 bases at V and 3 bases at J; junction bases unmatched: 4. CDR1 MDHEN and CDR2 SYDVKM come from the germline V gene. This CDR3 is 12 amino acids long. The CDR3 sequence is CASKQGVYEQYF. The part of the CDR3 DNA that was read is TGTGCCAGTAAACAGGGGGTCTACGAG. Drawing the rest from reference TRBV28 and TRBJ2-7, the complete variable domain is DVKVTQSSRYLVKRTGEKVFLECVQDMDHENMFWYRQDPGLGLRLIYFSYDVKMKEKGDIPEGYSVSREKKERFSLILESASTNQTSMYLCASKQGVYEQYFGPGTRLTVT.

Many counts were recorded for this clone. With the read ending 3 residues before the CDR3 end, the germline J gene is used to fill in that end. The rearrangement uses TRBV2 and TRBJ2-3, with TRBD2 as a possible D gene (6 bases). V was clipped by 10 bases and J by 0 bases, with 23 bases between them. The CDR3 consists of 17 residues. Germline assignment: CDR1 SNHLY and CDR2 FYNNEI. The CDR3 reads CATLGGTSRTSTDTQYF. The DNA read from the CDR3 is TGTGCCACCCTGGGTGGGACTTCCCGGACTAGCACAGATACG.

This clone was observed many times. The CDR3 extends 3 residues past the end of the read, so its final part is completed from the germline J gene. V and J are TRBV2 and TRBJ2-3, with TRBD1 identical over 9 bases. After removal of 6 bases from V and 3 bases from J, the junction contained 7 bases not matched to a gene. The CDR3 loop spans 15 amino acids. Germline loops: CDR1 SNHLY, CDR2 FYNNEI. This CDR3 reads CASRDRGHRTDTQYF. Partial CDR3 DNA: TGTGCCAGCAGGGACAGGGGTCACCGAACAGATACG.

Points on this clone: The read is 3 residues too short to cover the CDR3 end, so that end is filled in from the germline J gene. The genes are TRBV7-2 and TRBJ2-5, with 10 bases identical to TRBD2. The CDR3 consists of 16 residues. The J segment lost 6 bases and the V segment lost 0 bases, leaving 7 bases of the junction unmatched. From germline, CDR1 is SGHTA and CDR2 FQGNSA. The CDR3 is CASSLAPSGRGKTQYF. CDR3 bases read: TGTGCCAGCAGCTTAGCCCCTAGCGGGAGAGGAAAGACC.

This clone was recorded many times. CDR3 bases read: TGTGCCAGCAGCGCGACAGGGGAGTTCTACGAG. Its translation: CASSATGEFYE. In full, the CDR3 reads CASSATGEFYEQYF. This rearrangement joins TRBV5-4 to TRBJ2-7, with 8 bases that match TRBD1. The CDR3 end falls 3 residues outside the read, so it is completed with the germline J gene. Per the germline V gene, CDR1 is SGHNT and CDR2 is YYREEE (reference sequence). The CDR3 is 14 amino acids. After removal of 4 bases from V and 3 bases from J, the junction contained 6 bases not matched to a gene. The whole variable domain, filled in from reference TRBV5-4 and TRBJ2-7, reads ETGVTQSPTHLIKTRGQQVTLRCSSQSGHNTVSWYQQALGQGPQFIFQYYREEENGRGNFPPRFSGLQFPNYSSELNVNALELDDSALYLCASSATGEFYEQYFGPGTRLTVT.

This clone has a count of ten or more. The CDR3 here is CASYARTAYNEQFF. Incomplete CDR3 DNA: TGTGCCAGCTACGCGAGGACAGCCTACAATGAG. This chain connects TRBV2 to TRBJ2-1; D possibly corresponds to TRBD1 (6 bases). Coverage ceases 3 residues before the CDR3 finishes, and the germline J gene fills in the end. The germline CDR1 and CDR2 sequences are SNHLY and FYNNEI. The CDR3 consists of 14 residues. Deletions cut 8 bases from V and 2 bases from J, with 13 bases between. Variable domain in full (rest from reference TRBV2 and TRBJ2-1): EPEVTQTPSHQVTQMGQEVILRCVPISNHLYFYWYRQILGQKVEFLVSFYNNEISEKSEIFDDQFSVERPDGSNFTLKIRSTKLEDSAMYFCASYARTAYNEQFFGPGTRLTVL.

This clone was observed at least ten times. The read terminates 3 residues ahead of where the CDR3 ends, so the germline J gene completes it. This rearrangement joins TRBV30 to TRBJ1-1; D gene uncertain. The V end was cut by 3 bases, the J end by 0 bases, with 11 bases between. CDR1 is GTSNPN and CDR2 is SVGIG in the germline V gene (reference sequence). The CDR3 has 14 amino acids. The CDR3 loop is CAWRELTVNTEAFF. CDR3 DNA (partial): TGTGCCTGGAGGGAACTTACAGTGAACACTGAA.

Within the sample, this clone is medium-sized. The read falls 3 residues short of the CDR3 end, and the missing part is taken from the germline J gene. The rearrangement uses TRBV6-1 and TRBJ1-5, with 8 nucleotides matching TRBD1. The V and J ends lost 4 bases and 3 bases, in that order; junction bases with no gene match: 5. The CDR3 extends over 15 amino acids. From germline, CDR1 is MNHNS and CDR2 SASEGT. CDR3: CASSASGGPNQPQHF. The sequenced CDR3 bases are TGTGCCAGCAGTGCCTCAGGGGGCCCCAATCAGCCC.

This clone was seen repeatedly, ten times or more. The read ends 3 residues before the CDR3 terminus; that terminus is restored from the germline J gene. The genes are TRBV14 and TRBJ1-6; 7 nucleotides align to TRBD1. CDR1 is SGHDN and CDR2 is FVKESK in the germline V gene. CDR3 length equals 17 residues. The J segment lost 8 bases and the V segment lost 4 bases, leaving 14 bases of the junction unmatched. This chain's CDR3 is CASSRTIRGERDSPLHF. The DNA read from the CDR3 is TGTGCCAGCAGCCGGACGATCAGGGGGGAAAGAGATTCACCC. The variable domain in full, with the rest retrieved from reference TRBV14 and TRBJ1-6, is EAGVTQFPSHSVIEKGQTVTLRCDPISGHDNLYWYRRVMGKEIKFLLHFVKESKQDESGMPNNRFLAERTGGTYSTLKVQPAELEDSGVYFCASSRTIRGERDSPLHFGNGTRLTVT.